A selection of T cell receptor beta chains follows, all from one sample in a study of blood T cell repertoires in COVID-19. TCRdb's table, derived via immunoSEQ multiplex PCR, lists solely in-frame clones and lacks some. This table holds around 68,000 clones, around 91% found once. The sample was peripheral blood. The receptors here all came from a man aged 50 or older with acute or convalescent COVID-19. The CDR3 runs from the conserved cysteine through the conserved F or W.

v_call	j_call	cdr3_aa
TRBV20-1	TRBJ1-2	CSAIQGYTF
TRBV19	TRBJ1-5	CASRSAYSNQPQHF
TRBV5-4	TRBJ1-4	CATRVNEKLFF
TRBV7-3	TRBJ2-1	CASSLDLSEQFF
TRBV7-6	TRBJ2-5	CASTPSFSNRGPGETQYF
TRBV2	TRBJ2-3	CASSEARPPDTQYF
TRBV24-1	TRBJ2-1	CATSDGTSGMREQFF
TRBV19	TRBJ2-1	CASSIDGQGEQFF
TRBV6-5	TRBJ1-2	CASTATGEGIYGYTF
TRBV15	TRBJ1-4	CATSRGQKNEKLFF
TRBV7-9	TRBJ1-1	CASSHRDTMNTEAFF
TRBV19	TRBJ1-4	CASTRYEKLFF
TRBV2	TRBJ2-7	CASSDPSGASYEQYF
TRBV3-1/TRBV3-2	TRBJ1-6	CASSRGTVDSPLHF